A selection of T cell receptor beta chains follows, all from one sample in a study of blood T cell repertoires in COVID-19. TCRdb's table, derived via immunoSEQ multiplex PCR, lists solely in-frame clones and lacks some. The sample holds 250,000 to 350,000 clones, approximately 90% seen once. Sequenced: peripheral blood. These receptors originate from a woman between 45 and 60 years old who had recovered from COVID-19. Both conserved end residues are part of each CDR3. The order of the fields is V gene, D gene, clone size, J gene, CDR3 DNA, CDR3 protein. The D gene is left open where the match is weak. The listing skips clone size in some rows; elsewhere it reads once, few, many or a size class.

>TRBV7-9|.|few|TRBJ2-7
TGTGCCAGCATCAAACCGGGGGACAGCGAAACCGACCTGTACTTC
CASIKPGDSETDLYF
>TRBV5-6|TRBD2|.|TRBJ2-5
TGTGCCAGCGGACTAGCGGGAGGTCGAGAGACCCAGTACTTC
CASGLAGGRETQYF
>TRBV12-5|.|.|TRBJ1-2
TGTGCTAGTGGTCCGGGCTATGGCTACACCTTC
CASGPGYGYTF
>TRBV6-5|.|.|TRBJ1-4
TGTGCCAGCAGTTACTCCTTGACAGGAATTAATGAAAAACTGTTTTTT
CASSYSLTGINEKLFF
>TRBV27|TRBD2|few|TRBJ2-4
TGTGCCAGCAGTGCTCTAGCGGTACTAGCCAAAAACATTCAGTACTTC
CASSALAVLAKNIQYF
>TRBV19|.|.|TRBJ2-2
TGTGCCAGTAGGGGTTGGAGAGACACCGGGGAGCTGTTTTTT
CASRGWRDTGELFF
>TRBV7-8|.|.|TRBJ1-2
TGTGCCAGCAGCCCCCAGGGGACTAACTATGGCTACACCTTC
CASSPQGTNYGYTF
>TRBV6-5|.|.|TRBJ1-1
TGTGCCAGCCGCAACACCGGCGGGAACACTGAAGCTTTCTTT
CASRNTGGNTEAFF
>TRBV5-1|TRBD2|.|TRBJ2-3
TGCGCCAGCAGCCGCGGACTAGCGGGCCTCACAGATACGCAGTATTTT
CASSRGLAGLTDTQYF
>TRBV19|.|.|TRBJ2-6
TGTGCCAGTAGTATAGATGGGCAGGCTGCTGGGGCCAACGTCCTGACTTTC
CASSIDGQAAGANVLTF
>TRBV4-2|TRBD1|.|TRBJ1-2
TGTGCCAGCAGCCAAGATTTGGGGACAGGGATTCCCTATGGCTACACCTTC
CASSQDLGTGIPYGYTF
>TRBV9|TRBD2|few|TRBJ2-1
TGTGCCAGCAGCGTAGCTAGCGGGATATACAATGAGCAGTTCTTC
CASSVASGIYNEQFF
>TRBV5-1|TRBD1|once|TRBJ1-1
TGCGCCAGCAGCACCAGGACAGGGGCTGAAGCTTTCTTT
CASSTRTGAEAFF
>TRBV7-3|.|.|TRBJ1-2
TGTGCCAGCAGCTTCACGATAGATGGCTACACCTTC
CASSFTIDGYTF
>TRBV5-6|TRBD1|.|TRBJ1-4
TGTGCCAGCAGCCAGAGGACAGGGGGCATTGAAAAACTGTTTTTT
CASSQRTGGIEKLFF
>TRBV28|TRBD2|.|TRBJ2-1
TGTGCCAGCAGAACTAGCGATTACAATGAGCAGTTCTTC
CASRTSDYNEQFF
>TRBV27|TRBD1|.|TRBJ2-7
TGTGCCAGCAGTTTCATACAGGGGTGGTACGAGCAGTACTTC
CASSFIQGWYEQYF
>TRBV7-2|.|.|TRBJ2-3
TGTGCCAGCAGCTTAAACGGGAGAACAGATACGCAGTATTTT
CASSLNGRTDTQYF
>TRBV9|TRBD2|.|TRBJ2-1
TGTGCCAGCACCAATGGCGGGAGCAATGAGCAGTTCTTC
CASTNGGSNEQFF
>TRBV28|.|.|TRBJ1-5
TGTGCCAGCAGTCTCCCGTACGCGACAGGTGATGATCAGCCCCAGCATTTT
CASSLPYATGDDQPQHF
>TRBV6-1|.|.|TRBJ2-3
TGTGCCAGCAGTGAGAGGCCGGTAGGCCCTAGCACAGATACGCAGTATTTT
CASSERPVGPSTDTQYF
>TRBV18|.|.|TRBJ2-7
TGTGCCAGCTCACCACCCATTCGGACTCCCTACGAGCAGTACTTC
CASSPPIRTPYEQYF
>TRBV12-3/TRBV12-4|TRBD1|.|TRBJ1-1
TGTGCCAGCAACTTACAGGGGAGGACTGAAGCTTTCTTT
CASNLQGRTEAFF
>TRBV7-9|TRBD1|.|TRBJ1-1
TGTGCCAGCAGCTCGCCAGGGGGCTACACTGAAGCTTTCTTT
CASSSPGGYTEAFF